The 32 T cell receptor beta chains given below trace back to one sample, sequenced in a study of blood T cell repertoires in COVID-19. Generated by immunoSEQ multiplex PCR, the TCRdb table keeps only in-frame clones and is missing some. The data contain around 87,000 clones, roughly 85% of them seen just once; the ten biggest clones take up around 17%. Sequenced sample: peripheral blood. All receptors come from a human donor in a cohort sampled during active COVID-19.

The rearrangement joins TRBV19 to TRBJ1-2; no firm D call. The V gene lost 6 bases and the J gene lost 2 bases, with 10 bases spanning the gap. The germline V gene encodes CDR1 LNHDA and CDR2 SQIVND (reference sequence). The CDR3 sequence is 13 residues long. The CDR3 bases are TGTGCCAGTAGGAGGGCGGGGAACTATGGCTACACCTTC. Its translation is CASRRAGNYGYTF.

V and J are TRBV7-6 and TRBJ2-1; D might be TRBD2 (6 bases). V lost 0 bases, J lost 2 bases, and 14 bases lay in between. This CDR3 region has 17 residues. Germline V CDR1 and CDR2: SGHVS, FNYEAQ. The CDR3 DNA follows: TGTGCCAGCAGCTTAGCGGTGGGCGGGATCGCCTACAATGAGCAGTTCTTC. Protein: CASSLAVGGIAYNEQFF.

In DNA, the CDR3 is TGTGCCAGCAGCCAGCGTGACGGAGTCCTGAACACTGAAGCTTTCTTT. This codes for CASSQRDGVLNTEAFF. J is TRBJ1-1 and V is TRBV3-1 (or the pseudogene TRBV3-2); the D is unclear. V gave up 3 bases and J gave up 0 bases, with 14 bases separating them. Germline V gene lookup returns CDR1 LGHDT and CDR2 YNNKEL (reference sequence). The CDR3 totals 16 residues.

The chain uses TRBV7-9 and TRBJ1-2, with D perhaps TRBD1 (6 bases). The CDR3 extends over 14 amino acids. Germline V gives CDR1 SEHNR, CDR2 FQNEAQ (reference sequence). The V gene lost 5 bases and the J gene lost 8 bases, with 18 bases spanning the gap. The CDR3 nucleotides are TGTGCCAGCAGCCCCGGGGGACTACAGGGAGGCTACACCTTC. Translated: CASSPGGLQGGYTF. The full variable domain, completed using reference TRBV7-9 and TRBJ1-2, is DTGVSQNPRHKITKRGQNVTFRCDPISEHNRLYWYRQTLGQGPEFLTYFQNEAQLEKSRLLSDRFSAERPKGSFSTLEIQRTEQGDSAMYLCASSPGGLQGGYTFGSGTRLTVV.

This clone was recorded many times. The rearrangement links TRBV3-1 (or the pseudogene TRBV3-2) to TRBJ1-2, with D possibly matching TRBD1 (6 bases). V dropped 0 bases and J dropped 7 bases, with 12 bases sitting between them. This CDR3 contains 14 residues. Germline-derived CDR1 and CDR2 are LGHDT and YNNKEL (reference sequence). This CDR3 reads CASSQEVRGGGYTF. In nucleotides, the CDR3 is TGTGCCAGCAGCCAAGAGGTCCGAGGGGGTGGCTACACCTTC.

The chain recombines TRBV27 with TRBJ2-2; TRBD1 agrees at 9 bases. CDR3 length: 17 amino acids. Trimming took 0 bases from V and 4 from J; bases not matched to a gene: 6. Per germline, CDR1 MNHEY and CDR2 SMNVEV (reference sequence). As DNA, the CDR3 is TGTGCCAGCAGTTTATCGTTACAGGGGGCGCCCACCGGGGAGCTGTTTTTT. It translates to CASSLSLQGAPTGELFF.

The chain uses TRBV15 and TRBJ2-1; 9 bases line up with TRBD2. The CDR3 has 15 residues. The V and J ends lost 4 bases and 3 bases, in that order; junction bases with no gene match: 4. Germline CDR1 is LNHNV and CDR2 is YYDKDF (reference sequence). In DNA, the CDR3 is TGTGCCACCAGCAAGGGAGCGGGGGGCTACAATGAGCAGTTCTTC. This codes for CATSKGAGGYNEQFF.

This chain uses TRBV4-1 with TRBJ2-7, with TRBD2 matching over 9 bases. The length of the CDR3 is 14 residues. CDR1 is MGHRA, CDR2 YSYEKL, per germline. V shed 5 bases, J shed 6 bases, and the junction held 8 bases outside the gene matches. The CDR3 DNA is TGCGCCAGCAGCGCTCTAGCGGGGTGGGGCGAGCAGTACTTC. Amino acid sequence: CASSALAGWGEQYF.

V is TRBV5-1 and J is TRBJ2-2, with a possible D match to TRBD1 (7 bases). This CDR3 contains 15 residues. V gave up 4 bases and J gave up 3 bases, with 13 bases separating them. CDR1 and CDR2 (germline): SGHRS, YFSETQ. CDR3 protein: CASSNRGGDTGELFF. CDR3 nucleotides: TGCGCCAGCAGCAACAGGGGAGGTGACACCGGGGAGCTGTTTTTT.

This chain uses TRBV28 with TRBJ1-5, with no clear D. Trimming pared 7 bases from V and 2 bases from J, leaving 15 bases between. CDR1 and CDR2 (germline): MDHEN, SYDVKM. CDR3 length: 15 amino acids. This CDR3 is CASIPGSSGNQPQHF. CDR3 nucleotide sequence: TGTGCCAGCATCCCGGGAAGTAGTGGCAATCAGCCCCAGCATTTT.

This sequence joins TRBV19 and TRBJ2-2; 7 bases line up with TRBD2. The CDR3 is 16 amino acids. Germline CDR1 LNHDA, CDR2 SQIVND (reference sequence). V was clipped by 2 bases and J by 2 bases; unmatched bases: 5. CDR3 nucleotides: TGTGCCAGTAGTATACCAATGGGACTAAACACCGGGGAGCTGTTTTTT. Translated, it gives CASSIPMGLNTGELFF.

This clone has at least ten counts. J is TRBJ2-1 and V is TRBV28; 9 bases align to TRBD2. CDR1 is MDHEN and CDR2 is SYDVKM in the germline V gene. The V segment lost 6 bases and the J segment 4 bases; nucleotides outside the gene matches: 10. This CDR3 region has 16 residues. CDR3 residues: CASRIAAGGRYNEQFF. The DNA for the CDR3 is TGTGCCAGCAGAATCGCGGCGGGGGGGCGATACAATGAGCAGTTCTTC.

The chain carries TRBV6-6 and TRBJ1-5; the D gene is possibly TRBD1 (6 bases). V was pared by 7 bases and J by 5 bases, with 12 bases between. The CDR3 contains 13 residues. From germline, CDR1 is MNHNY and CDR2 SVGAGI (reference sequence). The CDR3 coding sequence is TGTGCCAGCATTAGGACAGTTGATCAGCCCCAGCATTTT. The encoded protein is CASIRTVDQPQHF.

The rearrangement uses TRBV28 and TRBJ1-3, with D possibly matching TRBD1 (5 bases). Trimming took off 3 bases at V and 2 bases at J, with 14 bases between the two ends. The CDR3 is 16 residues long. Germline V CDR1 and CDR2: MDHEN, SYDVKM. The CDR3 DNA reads TGTGCCAGCAGTTTCGCAGGGCGAGGTGCTGGAAACACCATATATTTT. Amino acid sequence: CASSFAGRGAGNTIYF.

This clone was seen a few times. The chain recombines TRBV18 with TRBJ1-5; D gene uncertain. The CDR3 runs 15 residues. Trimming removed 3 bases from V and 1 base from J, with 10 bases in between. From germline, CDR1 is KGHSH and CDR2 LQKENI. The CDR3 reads CASSPWRVSNQPQHF. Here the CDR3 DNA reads TGTGCCAGCTCACCCTGGAGAGTGAGCAATCAGCCCCAGCATTTT. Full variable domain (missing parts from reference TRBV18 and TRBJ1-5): NAGVMQNPRHLVRRRGQEARLRCSPMKGHSHVYWYRQLPEEGLKFMVYLQKENIIDESGMPKERFSAEFPKEGPSILRIQQVVRGDSAAYFCASSPWRVSNQPQHFGDGTRLSIL.

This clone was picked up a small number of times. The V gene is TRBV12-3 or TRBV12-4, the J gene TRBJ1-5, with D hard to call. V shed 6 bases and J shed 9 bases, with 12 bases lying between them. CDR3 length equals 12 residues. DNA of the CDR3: TGTGCCAGCAGACGCGGTGTGGGGCCCCAGCATTTT. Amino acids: CASRRGVGPQHF.

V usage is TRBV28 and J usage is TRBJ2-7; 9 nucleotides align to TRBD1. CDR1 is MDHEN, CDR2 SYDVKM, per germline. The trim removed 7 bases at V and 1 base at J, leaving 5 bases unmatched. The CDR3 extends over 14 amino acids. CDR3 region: CASTSGTGSYEQYF. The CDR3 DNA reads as TGTGCCAGCACCTCCGGGACAGGGTCCTACGAGCAGTACTTC.

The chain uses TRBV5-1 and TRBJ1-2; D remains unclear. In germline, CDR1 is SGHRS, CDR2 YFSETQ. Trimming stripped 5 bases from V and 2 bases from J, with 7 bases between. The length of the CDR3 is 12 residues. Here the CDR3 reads CASSEQNYGYTF. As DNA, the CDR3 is TGCGCCAGCAGTGAACAGAACTATGGCTACACCTTC.

The CDR3 loop is CASSLEAGSGNTIYF. The CDR3 nucleotides are TGCGCCAGCAGCTTGGAGGCAGGCTCTGGAAACACCATATATTTT. The chain is built from TRBV5-1 and TRBJ1-3, with D hard to call. Germline V gene data show CDR1 as SGHRS and CDR2 as YFSETQ. V lost 0 bases, J lost 0 bases, and 7 bases lay in between. The CDR3 runs 15 residues.

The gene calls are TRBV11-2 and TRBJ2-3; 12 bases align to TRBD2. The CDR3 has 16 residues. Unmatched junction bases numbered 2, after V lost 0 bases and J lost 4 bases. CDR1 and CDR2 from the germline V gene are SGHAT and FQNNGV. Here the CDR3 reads CASSLEPSGGADTQYF. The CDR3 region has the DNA TGTGCCAGCAGCTTAGAGCCTAGCGGGGGGGCAGATACGCAGTATTTT.

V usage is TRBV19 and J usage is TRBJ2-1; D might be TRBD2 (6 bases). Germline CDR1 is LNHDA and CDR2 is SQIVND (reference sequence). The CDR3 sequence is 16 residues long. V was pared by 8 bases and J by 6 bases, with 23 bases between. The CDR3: CASSSVGSGRINEQFF. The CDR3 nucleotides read TGTGCCAGTTCCTCGGTCGGGAGCGGGCGGATCAATGAGCAGTTCTTC.

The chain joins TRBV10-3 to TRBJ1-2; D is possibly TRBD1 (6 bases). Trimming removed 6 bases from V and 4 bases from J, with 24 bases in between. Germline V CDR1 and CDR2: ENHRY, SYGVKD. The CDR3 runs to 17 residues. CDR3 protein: CAISPHRDTPSSYGYTF. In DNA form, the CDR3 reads TGTGCCATCAGCCCCCACAGGGACACCCCGAGTAGCTATGGCTACACCTTC.

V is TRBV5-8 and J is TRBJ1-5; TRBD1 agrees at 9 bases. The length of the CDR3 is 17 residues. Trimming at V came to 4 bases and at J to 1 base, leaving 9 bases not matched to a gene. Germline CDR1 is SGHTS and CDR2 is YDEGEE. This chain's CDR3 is CASSRGQGDRSNQPQHF. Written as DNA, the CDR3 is TGTGCCAGCAGCAGGGGACAGGGCGATCGAAGCAATCAGCCCCAGCATTTT.

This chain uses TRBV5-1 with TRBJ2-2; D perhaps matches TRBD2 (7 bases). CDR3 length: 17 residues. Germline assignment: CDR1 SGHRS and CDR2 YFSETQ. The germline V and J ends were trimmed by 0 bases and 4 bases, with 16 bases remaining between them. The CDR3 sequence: CASSLEWRGRGTGELFF. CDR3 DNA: TGCGCCAGCAGCTTGGAGTGGCGGGGGCGTGGCACCGGGGAGCTGTTTTTT.

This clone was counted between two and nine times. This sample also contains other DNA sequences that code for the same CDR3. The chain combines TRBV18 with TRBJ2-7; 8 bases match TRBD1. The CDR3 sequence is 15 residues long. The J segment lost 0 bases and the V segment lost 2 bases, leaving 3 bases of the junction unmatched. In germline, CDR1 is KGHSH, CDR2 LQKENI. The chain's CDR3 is CASSPRTGSSYEQYF. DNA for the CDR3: TGTGCCAGCTCACCAAGGACAGGGAGCTCCTACGAGCAGTACTTC.

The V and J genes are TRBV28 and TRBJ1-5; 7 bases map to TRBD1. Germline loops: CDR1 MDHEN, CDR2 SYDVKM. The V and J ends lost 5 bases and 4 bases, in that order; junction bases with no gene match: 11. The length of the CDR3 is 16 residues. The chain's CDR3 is CASSTDRVVLNQPQHF. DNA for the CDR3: TGTGCCAGCAGTACCGACAGGGTAGTTCTAAATCAGCCCCAGCATTTT.

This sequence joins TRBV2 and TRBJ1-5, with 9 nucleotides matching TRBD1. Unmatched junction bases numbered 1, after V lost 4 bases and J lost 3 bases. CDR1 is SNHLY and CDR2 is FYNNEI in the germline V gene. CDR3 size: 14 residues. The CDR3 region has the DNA TGTGCCAGCAGTGGGACAGGGGTCAATCAGCCCCAGCATTTT. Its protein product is CASSGTGVNQPQHF.

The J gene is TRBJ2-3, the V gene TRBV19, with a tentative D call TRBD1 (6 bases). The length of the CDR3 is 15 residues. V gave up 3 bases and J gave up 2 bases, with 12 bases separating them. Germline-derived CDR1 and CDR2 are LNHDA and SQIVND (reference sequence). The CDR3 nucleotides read TGTGCCAGTAGTATCACGAACAGGGACACAGATACGCAGTATTTT. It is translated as CASSITNRDTDTQYF.

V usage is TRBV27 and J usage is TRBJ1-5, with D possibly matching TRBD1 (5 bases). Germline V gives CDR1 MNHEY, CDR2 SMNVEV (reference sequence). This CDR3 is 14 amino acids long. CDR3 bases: TGTCCCGCAGGAGGGGTCAGTAGCAATCAGCCCCAGCATTTT. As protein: CPAGGVSSNQPQHF.

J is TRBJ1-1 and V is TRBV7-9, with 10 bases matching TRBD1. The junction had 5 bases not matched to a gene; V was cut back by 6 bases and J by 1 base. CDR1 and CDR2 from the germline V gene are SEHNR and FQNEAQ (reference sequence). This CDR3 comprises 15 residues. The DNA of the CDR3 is TGTGCCAGCAGATCCGGGACAGGGGAGAACACTGAAGCTTTCTTT. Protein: CASRSGTGENTEAFF.

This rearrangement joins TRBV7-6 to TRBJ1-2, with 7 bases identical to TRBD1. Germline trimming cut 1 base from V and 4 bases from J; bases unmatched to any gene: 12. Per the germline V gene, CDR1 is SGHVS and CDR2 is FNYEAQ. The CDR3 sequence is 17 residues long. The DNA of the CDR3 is TGTGCCAGCAGCTTAGGAGGACAGGAAAGCCAACTCTATGGCTACACCTTC. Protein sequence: CASSLGGQESQLYGYTF.

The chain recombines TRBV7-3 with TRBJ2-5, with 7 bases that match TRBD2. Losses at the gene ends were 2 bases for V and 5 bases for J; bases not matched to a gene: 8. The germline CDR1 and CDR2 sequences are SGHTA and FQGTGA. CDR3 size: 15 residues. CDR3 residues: CASSLFAGVGETQYF. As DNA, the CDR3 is TGTGCCAGCAGCTTATTCGCGGGAGTAGGGGAGACCCAGTACTTC.